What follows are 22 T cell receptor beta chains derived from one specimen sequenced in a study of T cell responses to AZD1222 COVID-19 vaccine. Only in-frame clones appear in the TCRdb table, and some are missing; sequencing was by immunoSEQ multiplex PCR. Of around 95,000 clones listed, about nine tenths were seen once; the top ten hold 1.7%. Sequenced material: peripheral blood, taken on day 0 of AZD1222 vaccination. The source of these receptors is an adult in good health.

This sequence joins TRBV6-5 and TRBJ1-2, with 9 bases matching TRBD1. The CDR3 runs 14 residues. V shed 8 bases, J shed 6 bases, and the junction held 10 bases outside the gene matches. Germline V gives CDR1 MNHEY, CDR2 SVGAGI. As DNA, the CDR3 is TGTGCCAGCTCCAATACAGGGGGCGTCGATGGCTACACCTTC. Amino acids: CASSNTGGVDGYTF.

The CDR3 sequence: CASSRSITSYSGEKLFF. In DNA, the CDR3 is TGTGCCAGCAGCCGATCCATTACCTCCTACTCAGGCGAAAAACTGTTTTTT. The rearrangement joins TRBV27 to TRBJ1-4; D not resolved. V lost 6 bases and J lost 8, with 25 bases in between. CDR3 length: 17 amino acids. Germline CDR1 MNHEY, CDR2 SMNVEV (reference sequence).

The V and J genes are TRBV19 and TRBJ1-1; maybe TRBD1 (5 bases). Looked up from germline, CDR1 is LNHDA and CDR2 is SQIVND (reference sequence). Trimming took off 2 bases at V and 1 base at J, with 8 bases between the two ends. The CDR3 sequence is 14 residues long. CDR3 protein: CASSITGGNTEAFF. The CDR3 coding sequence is TGTGCCAGTAGTATAACAGGAGGGAACACTGAAGCTTTCTTT.

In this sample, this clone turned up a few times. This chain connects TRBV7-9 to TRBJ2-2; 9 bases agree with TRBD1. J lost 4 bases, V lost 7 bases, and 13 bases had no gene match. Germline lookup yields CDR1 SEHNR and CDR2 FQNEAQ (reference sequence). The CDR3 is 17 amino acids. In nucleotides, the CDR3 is TGTGCCAGCACGCTATTTGGGACAGGGAGCAGCACCGGGGAGCTGTTTTTT. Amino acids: CASTLFGTGSSTGELFF.

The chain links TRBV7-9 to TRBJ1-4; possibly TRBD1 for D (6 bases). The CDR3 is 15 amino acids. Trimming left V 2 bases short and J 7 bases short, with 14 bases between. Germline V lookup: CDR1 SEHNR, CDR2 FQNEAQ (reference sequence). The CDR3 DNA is TGTGCCAGCAGCTTATTGGACAGTCACCGTGAAAAACTGTTTTTT. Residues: CASSLLDSHREKLFF.

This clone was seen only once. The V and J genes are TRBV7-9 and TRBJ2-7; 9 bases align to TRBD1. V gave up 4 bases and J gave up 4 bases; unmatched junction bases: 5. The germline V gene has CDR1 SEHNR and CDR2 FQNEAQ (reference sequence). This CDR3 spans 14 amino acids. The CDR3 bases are TGTGCCAGCAGCTCGGGACAGGGCCTATACGAGCAGTACTTC. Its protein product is CASSSGQGLYEQYF.

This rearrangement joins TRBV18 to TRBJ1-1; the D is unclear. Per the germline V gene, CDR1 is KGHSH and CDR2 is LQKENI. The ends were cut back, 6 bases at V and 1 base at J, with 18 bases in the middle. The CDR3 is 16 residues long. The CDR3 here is CASSQNPTATNTEAFF. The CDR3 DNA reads TGTGCCAGCTCGCAAAATCCCACGGCGACGAACACTGAAGCTTTCTTT.

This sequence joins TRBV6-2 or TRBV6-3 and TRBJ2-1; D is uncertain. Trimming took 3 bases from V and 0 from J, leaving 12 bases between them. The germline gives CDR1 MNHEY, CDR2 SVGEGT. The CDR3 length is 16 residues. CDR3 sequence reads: CASSYGKLSSYNEQFF. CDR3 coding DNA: TGTGCCAGCAGTTATGGTAAGCTGAGCTCCTACAATGAGCAGTTCTTC.

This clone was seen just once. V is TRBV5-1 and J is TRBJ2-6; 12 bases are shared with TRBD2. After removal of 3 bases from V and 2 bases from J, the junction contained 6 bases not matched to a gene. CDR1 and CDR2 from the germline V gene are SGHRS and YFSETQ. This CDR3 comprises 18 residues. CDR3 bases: TGCGCCAGCAGCTCCGGACTAGCGGGAATAGCTGGGGCCAACGTCCTGACTTTC. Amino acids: CASSSGLAGIAGANVLTF. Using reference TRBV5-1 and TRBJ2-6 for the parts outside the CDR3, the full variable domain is KAGVTQTPRYLIKTRGQQVTLSCSPISGHRSVSWYQQTPGQGLQFLFEYFSETQRNKGNFPGRFSGRQFSNSRSEMNVSTLELGDSALYLCASSSGLAGIAGANVLTFGAGSRLTVL.

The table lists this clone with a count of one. The CDR3 sequence is CASSPWGGGRTDTQYF. DNA of the CDR3: TGTGCCAGCTCTCCCTGGGGGGGAGGGCGCACAGATACGCAGTATTTT. The J gene is TRBJ2-3, the V gene TRBV28; 7 positions match TRBD2. Trimming at V came to 8 bases and at J to 1 base, leaving 12 bases not matched to a gene. Germline CDR1 is MDHEN and CDR2 is SYDVKM. The length of the CDR3 is 16 residues.

CDR3 protein: CASSFTAGGFHTEAFF. In DNA, the CDR3 is TGTGCCAGCAGTTTTACGGCAGGGGGCTTTCACACTGAAGCTTTCTTT. This chain links TRBV6-2 or TRBV6-3 with TRBJ1-1, with TRBD1 matching 8 bases. V lost 4 bases, J lost 3 bases, and 10 bases stayed unmatched. Per germline, CDR1 MNHEY and CDR2 SVGEGT. The CDR3 is 16 amino acids.

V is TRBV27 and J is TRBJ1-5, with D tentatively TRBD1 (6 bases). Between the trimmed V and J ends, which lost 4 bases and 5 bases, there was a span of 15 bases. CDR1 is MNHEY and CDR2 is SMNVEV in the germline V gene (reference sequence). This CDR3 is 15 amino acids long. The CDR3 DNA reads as TGTGCCAGCAGTTCTGGCAGGGGTGTATATCAGCCCCAGCATTTT. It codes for CASSSGRGVYQPQHF.

In DNA, the CDR3 is TGTGCCAGCAGCCAAGATGGGGGATCTAGCGGGAGGAGAGAGACCCAGTACTTC. Residues: CASSQDGGSSGRRETQYF. This rearrangement joins TRBV3-1 (or the pseudogene TRBV3-2) to TRBJ2-5, with 11 bases aligning to TRBD2. The CDR3 runs 18 residues. Germline CDR1 and CDR2: LGHDT and YNNKEL (reference sequence). The V gene end was trimmed by 0 bases and the J gene end by 4 bases; junction bases not matched to a gene: 10.

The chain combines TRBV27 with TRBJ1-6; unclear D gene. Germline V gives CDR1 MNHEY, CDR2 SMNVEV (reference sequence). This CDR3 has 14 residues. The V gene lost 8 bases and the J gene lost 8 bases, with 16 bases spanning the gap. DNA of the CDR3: TGTGCCAGCTCCCCTCGGGAGACACATTCACCCCTCCACTTT. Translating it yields CASSPRETHSPLHF.

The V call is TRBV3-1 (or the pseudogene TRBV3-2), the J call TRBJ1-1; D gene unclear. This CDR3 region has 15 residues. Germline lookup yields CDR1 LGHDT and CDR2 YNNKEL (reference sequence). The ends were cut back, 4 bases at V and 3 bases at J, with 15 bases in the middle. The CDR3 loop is CASSLRASGDTEAFF. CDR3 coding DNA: TGTGCCAGCAGCCTACGGGCCTCCGGGGACACTGAAGCTTTCTTT.

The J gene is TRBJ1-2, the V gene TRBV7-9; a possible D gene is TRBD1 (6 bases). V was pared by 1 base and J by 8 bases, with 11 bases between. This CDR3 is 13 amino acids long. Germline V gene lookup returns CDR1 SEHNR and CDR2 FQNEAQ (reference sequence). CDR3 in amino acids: CASSLESGEGYTF. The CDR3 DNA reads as TGTGCCAGCAGCTTAGAGTCAGGGGAAGGCTACACCTTC.

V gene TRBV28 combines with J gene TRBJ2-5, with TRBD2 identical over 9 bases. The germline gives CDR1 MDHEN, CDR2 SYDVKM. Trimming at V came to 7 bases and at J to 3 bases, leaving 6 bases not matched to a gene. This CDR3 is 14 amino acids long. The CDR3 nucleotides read TGTGCCAGCATAGGCGGGAGGGGAAAAGAGACCCAGTACTTC. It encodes CASIGGRGKETQYF.

The CDR3 region is CASSDNNRGAYGYTF. The CDR3 DNA follows: TGTGCCAGCAGTGACAATAACCGGGGGGCCTATGGCTACACCTTC. The chain recombines TRBV6-1 with TRBJ1-2; a weak D match, TRBD1 (6 bases). The germline V and J ends were trimmed by 3 bases and 4 bases, with 15 bases remaining between them. CDR3 length: 15 residues. The germline gives CDR1 MNHNS, CDR2 SASEGT.

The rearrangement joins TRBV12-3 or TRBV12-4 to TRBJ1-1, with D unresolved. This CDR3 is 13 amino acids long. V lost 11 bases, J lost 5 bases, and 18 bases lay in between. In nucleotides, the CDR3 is TGTGCCTCCGGGCCTCGGGTTCGGACTGAAGCTTTCTTT. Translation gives CASGPRVRTEAFF.

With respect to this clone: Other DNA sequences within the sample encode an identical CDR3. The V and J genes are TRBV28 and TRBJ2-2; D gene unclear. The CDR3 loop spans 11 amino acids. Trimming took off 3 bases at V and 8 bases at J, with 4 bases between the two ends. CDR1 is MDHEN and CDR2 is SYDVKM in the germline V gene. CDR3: CASSFEGELFF. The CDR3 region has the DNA TGTGCCAGCAGTTTCGAGGGGGAGCTGTTTTTT.

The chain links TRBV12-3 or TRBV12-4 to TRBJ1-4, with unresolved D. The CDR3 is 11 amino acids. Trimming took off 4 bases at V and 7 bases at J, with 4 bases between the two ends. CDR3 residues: CASSWAEKLFF. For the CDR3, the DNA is TGTGCCAGCAGTTGGGCTGAAAAACTGTTTTTT.

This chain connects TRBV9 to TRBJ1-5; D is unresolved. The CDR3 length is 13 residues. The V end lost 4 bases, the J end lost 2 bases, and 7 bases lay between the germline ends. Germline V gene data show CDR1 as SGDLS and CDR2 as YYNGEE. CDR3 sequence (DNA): TGTGCCAGCAGCACTCGGGGCAATCAGCCCCAGCATTTT. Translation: CASSTRGNQPQHF.